The next 15 T cell receptor beta chains were all read from a single sample in a study of vaccination and CD4 T cells after COVID-19. The treatment: approximately 11-day PBMC culture with coronavirus spike peptide pools or control peptides (ViraFEST assay). The Oncomine TCR Beta short-read assay was applied to DNA of cultured CD4+ T cells. TCRdb reanalysed the PCR reads using MiXCR and keeps one entry per CDR3 protein. Of just under 20,000 distinct CDR3 sequences listed, around 40% are singletons. Antigens of these TCRs are unknown. Sample: CD4+ T cells from blood, cultured in vitro, taken before SARS-CoV-2 vaccination. The receptors stem from a human donor who received a COVID-19 vaccine.

The rearrangement joins TRBV6-1 to TRBJ1-1, with 7 bases matching TRBD1. The ends lost 5 bases at V and 5 bases at J; junction bases unmatched: 2. The CDR3 covers 12 residues. Germline V gives CDR1 MNHNS, CDR2 SASEGT. CDR3 coding DNA: TGTGCCAGCAGTCCAGGGGGAACTGAAGCTTTCTTT. Protein sequence: CASSPGGTEAFF.

This sequence joins TRBV19 and TRBJ2-1; D uncertain. Germline V gives CDR1 LNHDA, CDR2 SQIVND (reference sequence). The CDR3 length is 15 residues. V dropped 8 bases and J dropped 1 base, with 15 bases sitting between them. The CDR3 DNA sequence: TGTGCCAGTGCCCGTCGTGGGTGGTCCTACAATGAGCAGTTCTTC. This gives the protein CASARRGWSYNEQFF.

V and J are TRBV12-3 or TRBV12-4 and TRBJ2-3; no firm D call. The ends were cut back, 3 bases at V and 0 bases at J, with 10 bases in the middle. The CDR3 runs to 15 residues. The CDR3: CASSFLSLSTDTQYF. Written as DNA, the CDR3 is TGTGCCAGCAGTTTTTTGAGCCTGAGCACAGATACGCAGTATTTT.

This clonotype was counted a few times. The V call is TRBV10-3, the J call TRBJ2-5; D is possibly TRBD1 (6 bases). CDR3 length: 13 amino acids. Trimming cost V 6 bases and J 3 bases, with 11 bases left between them. CDR1 and CDR2 (germline): ENHRY, SYGVKD. The CDR3 region has the DNA TGTGCCATCAGCTACAGGGTTGAAGAGACCCAGTACTTC. Translated: CAISYRVEETQYF.

The rearrangement links TRBV10-3 to TRBJ2-2; 7 nucleotides align to TRBD1. Trimming at V came to 7 bases and at J to 3 bases, leaving 2 bases not matched to a gene. The CDR3 extends over 13 amino acids. From germline, CDR1 is ENHRY and CDR2 SYGVKD. CDR3 loop: CAITTGDTGELFF. Here the CDR3 DNA reads TGTGCCATCACAACAGGGGACACCGGGGAGCTGTTTTTT.

The CDR3 here is CASSLSGVWAYGYTF. The DNA for the CDR3 is TGTGCCAGCAGTTTGTCCGGGGTGTGGGCCTATGGCTACACCTTC. This sequence joins TRBV12-3 or TRBV12-4 and TRBJ1-2; D unresolved. V gave up 3 bases and J gave up 4 bases, with 15 bases separating them. This CDR3 comprises 15 residues.

This clonotype has only a few counts. The chain joins TRBV4-2 to TRBJ1-6, with 9 nucleotides matching TRBD1. Germline CDR1 reads LGHNA; CDR2 reads YNFKEQ. V was pared by 0 bases and J by 7 bases, with 7 bases of the junction left unmatched. This CDR3 has 17 residues. The CDR3 bases are TGTGCCAGCAGCCAAGAAGCCGCCGGGACAGGGAATTCACCCCTCCACTTT. Translating gives CASSQEAAGTGNSPLHF.

The V call is TRBV30, the J call TRBJ1-4; the D is unclear. The CDR3 spans 13 residues. CDR1 GTSNPN and CDR2 SVGIG come from the germline V gene (reference sequence). V shed 5 bases and J shed 4 bases, with 11 bases lying between them. The CDR3 DNA is TGTGCCTGGCGGGCCTCTAATAATGAAAAACTGTTTTTT. Its protein is CAWRASNNEKLFF.

This clonotype was observed a few times. The CDR3 here is CASSYSGGDQPQHF. DNA for the CDR3: TGTGCCAGCAGTTACTCAGGGGGGGATCAGCCCCAGCATTTT. The chain employs TRBV6-5 and TRBJ1-5; the D gene is possibly TRBD1 (6 bases). The CDR3 extends over 14 amino acids. V was trimmed by 0 bases and J by 5 bases, leaving 8 bases between them. Looked up from germline, CDR1 is MNHEY and CDR2 is SVGAGI.

V and J are TRBV25-1 and TRBJ2-7; 11 bases are a match to TRBD1. The CDR3 is 14 residues long. Germline loops: CDR1 MGHDK, CDR2 SYGVNS. V lost 2 bases, J lost 4 bases, and 1 base stayed unmatched. CDR3 protein: CASSEGQGAYEQYF. The CDR3 nucleotides read TGTGCCAGCAGTGAAGGACAGGGGGCTTACGAGCAGTACTTC.

The chain is built from TRBV20-1 and TRBJ1-2, with D tentatively TRBD1 (6 bases). The CDR3 has 17 residues. Trimming shortened V by 5 bases and J by 4 bases, and 26 bases separated the two germline ends. The germline CDR1 and CDR2 sequences are DFQATT and SNEGSKA (reference sequence). This CDR3 is CSALEPGASPFSYGYTF. In DNA form, the CDR3 reads TGCAGTGCTCTCGAGCCGGGGGCTTCACCTTTTAGCTATGGCTACACCTTC.

V and J are TRBV5-1 and TRBJ2-2, with unresolved D. The CDR3 is 14 amino acids. Per germline, CDR1 SGHRS and CDR2 YFSETQ. Trimming stripped 1 base from V and 0 bases from J, with 4 bases between. DNA for the CDR3: TGCGCCAGCAGCTTGCGACCGAACACCGGGGAGCTGTTTTTT. Amino acid sequence: CASSLRPNTGELFF.

A few counts support this clonotype. The chain employs TRBV12-3 or TRBV12-4 and TRBJ2-5, with 13 bases fitting TRBD2. This CDR3 has 20 amino acids. With 3 bases clipped from V and 1 base from J, the junction kept 14 bases outside the gene matches. The CDR3 sequence is CASSLALLAGGPVGQETQYF. The CDR3 DNA follows: TGTGCCAGCAGTTTGGCGTTACTAGCGGGGGGGCCGGTGGGCCAAGAGACCCAGTACTTC.

The CDR3 DNA is TGTGCCAGTAGTATGGAGACAGGCACCGGGGAGCTGTTTTTT. Its protein product is CASSMETGTGELFF. The chain is built from TRBV19 and TRBJ2-2; the D gene is possibly TRBD1 (6 bases). This CDR3 comprises 14 residues. V was pared by 3 bases and J by 4 bases, with 9 bases between. Germline assignment: CDR1 LNHDA and CDR2 SQIVND (reference sequence).

The CDR3 DNA reads TGTGCCAGCAGCAGAGGACGGCTAGCTAACTATGGCTACACCTTC. This gives the protein CASSRGRLANYGYTF. The rearrangement joins TRBV6-1 to TRBJ1-2; D gene ambiguous. V lost 6 bases and J lost 0, with 14 bases in between. The germline CDR1 and CDR2 sequences are MNHNS and SASEGT. This CDR3 region has 15 residues.